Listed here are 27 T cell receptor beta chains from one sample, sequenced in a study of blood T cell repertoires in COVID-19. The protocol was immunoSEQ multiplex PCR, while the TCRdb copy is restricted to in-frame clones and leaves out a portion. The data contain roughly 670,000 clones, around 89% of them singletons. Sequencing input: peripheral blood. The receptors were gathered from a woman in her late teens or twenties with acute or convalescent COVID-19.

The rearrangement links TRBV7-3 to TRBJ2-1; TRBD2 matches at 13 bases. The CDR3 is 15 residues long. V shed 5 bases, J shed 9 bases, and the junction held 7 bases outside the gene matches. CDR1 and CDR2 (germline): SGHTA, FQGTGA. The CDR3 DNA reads TGTGCCAGCAGCGAACTAGCGGGGGGGCCAACTGAGCAGTTCTTC. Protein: CASSELAGGPTEQFF.

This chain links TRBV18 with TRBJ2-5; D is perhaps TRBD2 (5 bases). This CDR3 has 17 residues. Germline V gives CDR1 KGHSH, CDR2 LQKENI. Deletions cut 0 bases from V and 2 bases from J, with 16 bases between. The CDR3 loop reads CASSPPGLLSKQETQYF. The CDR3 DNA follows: TGTGCCAGCTCACCACCAGGACTTTTATCGAAACAAGAGACCCAGTACTTC.

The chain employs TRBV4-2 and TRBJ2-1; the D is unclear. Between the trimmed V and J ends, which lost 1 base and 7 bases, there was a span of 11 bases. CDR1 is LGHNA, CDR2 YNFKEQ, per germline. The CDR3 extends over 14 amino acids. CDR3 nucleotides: TGTGCCAGCAGCCAAGGCATCGAACAAAATGAGCAGTTCTTC. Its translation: CASSQGIEQNEQFF.

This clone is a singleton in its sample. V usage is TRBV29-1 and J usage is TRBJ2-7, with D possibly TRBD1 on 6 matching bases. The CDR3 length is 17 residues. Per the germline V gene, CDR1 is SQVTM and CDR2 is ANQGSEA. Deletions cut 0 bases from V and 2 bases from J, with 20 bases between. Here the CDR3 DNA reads TGCAGCGTTGAAGACCAACAGGGACCCGGGGATACCTACGAGCAGTACTTC. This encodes CSVEDQQGPGDTYEQYF.

The CDR3 loop reads CASSVWGGGTDTQYF. The CDR3 region has the DNA TGTGCCAGCAGCGTATGGGGAGGGGGCACAGATACGCAGTATTTT. V and J are TRBV9 and TRBJ2-3; 7 positions match TRBD2. This CDR3 comprises 15 residues. J gave up 1 base and V 1 base, and 3 bases lay outside the gene matches. Germline values: CDR1 SGDLS, CDR2 YYNGEE.

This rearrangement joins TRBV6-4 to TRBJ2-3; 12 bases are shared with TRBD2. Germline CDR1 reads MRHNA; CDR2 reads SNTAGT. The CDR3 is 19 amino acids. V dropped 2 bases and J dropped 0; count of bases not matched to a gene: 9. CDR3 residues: CASSDPSGGESLSTDTQYF. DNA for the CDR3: TGTGCCAGCAGTGACCCTAGCGGGGGGGAATCACTTAGCACAGATACGCAGTATTTT.

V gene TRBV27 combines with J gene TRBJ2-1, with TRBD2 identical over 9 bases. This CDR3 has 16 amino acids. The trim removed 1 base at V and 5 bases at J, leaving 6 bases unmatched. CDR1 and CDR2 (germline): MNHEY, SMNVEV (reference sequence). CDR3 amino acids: CASSLYRTSAHNEQFF. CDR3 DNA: TGTGCCAGCAGTTTATATCGGACTAGCGCCCACAATGAGCAGTTCTTC.

CDR3 amino acids: CASTDRGSSPLHF. For the CDR3, the DNA is TGCGCCAGCACAGATCGGGGGAGTTCACCCCTCCACTTT. The V gene is TRBV5-1, the J gene TRBJ1-6; tentative D call: TRBD1 (5 bases). V gave up 6 bases and J gave up 9 bases, with 13 bases separating them. Per germline, CDR1 SGHRS and CDR2 YFSETQ. This CDR3 contains 13 residues.

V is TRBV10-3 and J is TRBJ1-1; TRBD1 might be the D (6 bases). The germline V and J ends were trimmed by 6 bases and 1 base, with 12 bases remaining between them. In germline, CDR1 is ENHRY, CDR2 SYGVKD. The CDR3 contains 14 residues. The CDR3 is CAIRVRGANTEAFF. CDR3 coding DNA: TGTGCCATCAGGGTCAGGGGAGCGAACACTGAAGCTTTCTTT.

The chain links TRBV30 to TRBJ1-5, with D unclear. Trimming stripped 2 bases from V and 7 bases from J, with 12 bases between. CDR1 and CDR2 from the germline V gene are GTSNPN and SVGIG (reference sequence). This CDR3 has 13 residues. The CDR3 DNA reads TGTGCCTGGAGTAGCACGAGCGACCAGCCCCAGCATTTT. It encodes CAWSSTSDQPQHF.

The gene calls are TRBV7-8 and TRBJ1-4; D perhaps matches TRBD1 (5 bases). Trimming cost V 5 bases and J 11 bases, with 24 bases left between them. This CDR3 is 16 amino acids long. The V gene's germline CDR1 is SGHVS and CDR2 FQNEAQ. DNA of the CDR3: TGTGCCAGCAGCGCCCACAGTGGGGCTAACACCCGGAAACTGTTTTTT. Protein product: CASSAHSGANTRKLFF.

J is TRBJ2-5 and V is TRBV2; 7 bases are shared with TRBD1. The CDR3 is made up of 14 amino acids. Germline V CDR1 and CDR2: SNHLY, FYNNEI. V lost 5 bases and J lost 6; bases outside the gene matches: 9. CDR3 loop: CASSNNRGPQTQYF. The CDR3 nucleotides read TGTGCCAGCAGTAACAACAGGGGCCCGCAGACCCAGTACTTC.

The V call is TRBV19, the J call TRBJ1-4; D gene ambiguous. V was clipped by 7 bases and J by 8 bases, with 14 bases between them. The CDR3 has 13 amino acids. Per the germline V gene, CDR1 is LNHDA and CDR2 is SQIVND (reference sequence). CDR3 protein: CASTRFIEEKLFF. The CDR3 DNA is TGTGCCAGTACCCGATTTATTGAGGAAAAACTGTTTTTT.

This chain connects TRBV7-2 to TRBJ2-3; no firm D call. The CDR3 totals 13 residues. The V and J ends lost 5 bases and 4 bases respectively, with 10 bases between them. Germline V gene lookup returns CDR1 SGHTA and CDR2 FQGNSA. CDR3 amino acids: CASSTIASDTQYF. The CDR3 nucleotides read TGTGCCAGCAGCACAATAGCCTCAGATACGCAGTATTTT.

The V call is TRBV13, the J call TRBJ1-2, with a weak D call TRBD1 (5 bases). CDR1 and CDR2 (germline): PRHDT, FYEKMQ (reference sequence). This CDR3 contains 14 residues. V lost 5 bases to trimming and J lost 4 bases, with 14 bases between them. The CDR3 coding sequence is TGTGCCAGCAGCGATCGGGACTCCGTCTATGGCTACACCTTC. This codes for CASSDRDSVYGYTF.

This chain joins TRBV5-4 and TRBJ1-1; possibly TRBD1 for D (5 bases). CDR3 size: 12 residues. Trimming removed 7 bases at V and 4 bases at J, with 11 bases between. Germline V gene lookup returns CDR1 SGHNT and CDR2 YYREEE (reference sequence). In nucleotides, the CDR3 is TGTGCCAGCTTCGGGGGGGGCACTGAAGCTTTCTTT. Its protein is CASFGGGTEAFF.

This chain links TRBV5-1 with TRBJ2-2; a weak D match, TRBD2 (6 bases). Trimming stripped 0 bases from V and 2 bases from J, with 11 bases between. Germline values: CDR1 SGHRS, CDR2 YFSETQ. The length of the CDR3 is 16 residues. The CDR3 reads CASSLAGTSNTGELFF. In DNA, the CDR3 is TGCGCCAGCAGCTTGGCCGGGACTTCCAACACCGGGGAGCTGTTTTTT.

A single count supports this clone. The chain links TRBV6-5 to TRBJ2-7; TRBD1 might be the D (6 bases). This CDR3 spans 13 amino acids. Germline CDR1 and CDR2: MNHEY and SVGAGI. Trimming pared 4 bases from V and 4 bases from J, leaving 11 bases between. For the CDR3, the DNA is TGTGCCAGCAGTTTCGGACAGCTTTACGAGCAGTACTTC. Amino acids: CASSFGQLYEQYF.

The CDR3 nucleotides read TGTGCCAGCAGGACGGGACTAGCGGGGAGGGGGGAGCTGTTTTTT. It encodes CASRTGLAGRGELFF. The genes are TRBV2 and TRBJ2-2; 13 bases agree with TRBD2. Trimming removed 6 bases from V and 8 bases from J; junction bases left unmatched: 6. Germline V CDR1 and CDR2: SNHLY, FYNNEI. The length of the CDR3 is 15 residues.

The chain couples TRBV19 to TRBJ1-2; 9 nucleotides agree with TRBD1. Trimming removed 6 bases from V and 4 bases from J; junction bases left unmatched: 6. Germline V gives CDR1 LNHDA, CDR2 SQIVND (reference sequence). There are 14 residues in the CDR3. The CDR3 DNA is TGTGCCAGTAGAAGGGACAGGGCTGCCTATGGCTACACCTTC. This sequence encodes CASRRDRAAYGYTF.

CDR3 protein: CATSRDYGQAGNTIYF. The CDR3 DNA follows: TGTGCCACCAGCAGAGATTACGGACAGGCTGGAAACACCATATATTTT. The V gene is TRBV15, the J gene TRBJ1-3, with 7 bases that match TRBD1. Germline V gene data show CDR1 as LNHNV and CDR2 as YYDKDF (reference sequence). Losses at the gene ends were 0 bases for V and 2 bases for J; bases not matched to a gene: 4. The CDR3 spans 16 residues.

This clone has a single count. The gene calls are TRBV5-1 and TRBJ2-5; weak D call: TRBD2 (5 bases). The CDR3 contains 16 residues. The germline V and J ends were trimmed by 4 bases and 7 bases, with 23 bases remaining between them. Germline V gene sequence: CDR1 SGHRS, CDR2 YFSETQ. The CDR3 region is CASSPPSSGSQRTQYF. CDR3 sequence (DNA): TGCGCCAGCAGCCCCCCTAGCTCGGGGTCTCAAAGGACCCAGTACTTC.

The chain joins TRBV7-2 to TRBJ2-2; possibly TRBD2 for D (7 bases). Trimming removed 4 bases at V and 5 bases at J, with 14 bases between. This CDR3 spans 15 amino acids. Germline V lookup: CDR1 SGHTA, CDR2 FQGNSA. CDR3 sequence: CASSSVGGLTGELFF. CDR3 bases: TGTGCCAGCAGCTCGGTGGGGGGGCTTACCGGGGAGCTGTTTTTT.

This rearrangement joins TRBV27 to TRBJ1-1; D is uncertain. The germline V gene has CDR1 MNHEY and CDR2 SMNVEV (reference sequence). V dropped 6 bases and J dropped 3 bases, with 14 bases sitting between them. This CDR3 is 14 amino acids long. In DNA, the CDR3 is TGTGCCAGCAGGTCGCGGGGTTTGGACACTGAAGCTTTCTTT. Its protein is CASRSRGLDTEAFF.

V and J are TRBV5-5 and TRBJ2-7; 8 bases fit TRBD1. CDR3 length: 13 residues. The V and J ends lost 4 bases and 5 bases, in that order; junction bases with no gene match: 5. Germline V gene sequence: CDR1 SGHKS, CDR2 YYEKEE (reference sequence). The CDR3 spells CASSTGQGHEQYF. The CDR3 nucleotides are TGTGCCAGCAGCACCGGACAGGGTCACGAGCAGTACTTC.

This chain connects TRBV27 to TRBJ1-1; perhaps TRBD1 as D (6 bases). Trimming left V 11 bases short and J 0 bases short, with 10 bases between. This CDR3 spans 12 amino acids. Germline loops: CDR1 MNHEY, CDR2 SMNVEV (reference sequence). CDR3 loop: CAAQGLNTEAFF. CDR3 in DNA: TGTGCCGCTCAGGGGCTGAACACTGAAGCTTTCTTT.

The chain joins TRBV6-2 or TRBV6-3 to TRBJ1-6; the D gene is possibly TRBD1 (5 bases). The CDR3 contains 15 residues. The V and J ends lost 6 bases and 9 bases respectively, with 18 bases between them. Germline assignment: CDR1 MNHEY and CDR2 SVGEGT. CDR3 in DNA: TGTGCCAGCAGCCAAGCTGGGGAGGGGAGTTCACCCCTCCACTTT. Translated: CASSQAGEGSSPLHF.